These 19 T cell receptor beta chains came from one sample sequenced in a study of blood T cell repertoires in COVID-19 (TCRdb year 2020). Library preparation used the immunoSEQ multiplex PCR assay. This is the immuneACCESS table as TCRdb keeps it, with only in-frame sequences that have V and J called. A part of the clones is gone; compared with another copy, unresolved V genes explain less than half, and the rest is unexplained. The sample table records 20,000 to 25,000 clones; over 80% of these occur just once. Together, the top ten hold about a fifth of the sample. Sample: peripheral blood. These receptors all stem from an elderly man with active or convalescent COVID-19.

The V call is TRBV5-1, the J call TRBJ1-4; D remains unclear. The CDR3 length is 13 residues. The germline V and J ends were trimmed by 3 bases and 8 bases, with 11 bases remaining between them. CDR1 and CDR2 from the germline V gene are SGHRS and YFSETQ. The CDR3 loop reads CASSSYMEEKLFF. The CDR3 DNA is TGCGCCAGCAGCTCCTACATGGAGGAAAAACTGTTTTTT.

The V call is TRBV25-1, the J call TRBJ1-6; 7 bases match TRBD1. V dropped 2 bases and J dropped 8; count of bases not matched to a gene: 12. Germline lookup yields CDR1 MGHDK and CDR2 SYGVNS. The CDR3 is 17 amino acids. Here the CDR3 reads CASSERGWGTEDSPLHF. Here the CDR3 DNA reads TGTGCCAGCAGTGAAAGGGGCTGGGGGACAGAAGATTCACCCCTCCACTTT.

This chain connects TRBV18 to TRBJ2-3; no firm D call. V shed 4 bases and J shed 0 bases, with 5 bases lying between them. CDR3 size: 13 residues. CDR1 and CDR2 (germline): KGHSH, LQKENI. The CDR3 is CASSLPSTDTQYF. The CDR3 DNA sequence: TGTGCCAGCTCACTCCCTAGCACAGATACGCAGTATTTT.

The V call is TRBV6-2 or TRBV6-3, the J call TRBJ1-5, with 8 bases lining up with TRBD1. V was clipped by 8 bases and J by 5 bases; unmatched bases: 8. Germline CDR1 MNHEY, CDR2 SVGEGT. The CDR3 sequence is 14 residues long. The CDR3 nucleotides are TGTGCCAGCGGCCTCGGACAGGGATATCAGCCCCAGCATTTT. It specifies CASGLGQGYQPQHF.

The chain recombines TRBV18 with TRBJ2-3; TRBD2 agrees at 7 bases. The J segment lost 8 bases and the V segment lost 0 bases, leaving 2 bases of the junction unmatched. This CDR3 comprises 13 residues. The germline V gene has CDR1 KGHSH and CDR2 LQKENI. The CDR3 is CASSPPGRGTQYF. Here the CDR3 DNA reads TGTGCCAGCTCACCACCAGGGAGGGGTACGCAGTATTTT.

This chain uses TRBV7-8 with TRBJ2-1, with 7 bases matching TRBD1. J lost 2 bases, V lost 5 bases, and 6 bases had no gene match. This CDR3 is built from 15 residues. Germline V gene sequence: CDR1 SGHVS, CDR2 FQNEAQ. DNA for the CDR3: TGTGCCAGCAGCCCGACAGGGTTCACCTACAATGAGCAGTTCTTC. Its protein product is CASSPTGFTYNEQFF.

This rearrangement joins TRBV6-2 or TRBV6-3 to TRBJ2-7; 11 bases align to TRBD1. V dropped 4 bases and J dropped 3; count of bases not matched to a gene: 2. Germline CDR1 and CDR2: MNHEY and SVGEGT. The CDR3 covers 14 residues. The CDR3 loop is CASSFGTGGYEQYF. The DNA for the CDR3 is TGTGCCAGCAGTTTCGGGACAGGGGGCTACGAGCAGTACTTC.

The sample holds one count of this clone. The chain recombines TRBV5-1 with TRBJ1-2; the D is unclear. The V and J ends lost 1 base and 4 bases respectively, with 5 bases between them. Germline CDR1 SGHRS, CDR2 YFSETQ. The CDR3 totals 12 residues. The CDR3, as DNA: TGCGCCAGCAGCTTGTCAGGCTATGGCTACACCTTC. Its protein is CASSLSGYGYTF.

V gene TRBV27 combines with J gene TRBJ2-6; D might be TRBD1 (6 bases). This CDR3 comprises 16 residues. The germline V gene has CDR1 MNHEY and CDR2 SMNVEV (reference sequence). V was cut by 6 bases and J by 0 bases, with 12 bases left in between. The CDR3, as DNA: TGTGCCAGCAGCCGACAGGAAAGCTCTGGGGCCAACGTCCTGACTTTC. This gives the protein CASSRQESSGANVLTF.

The V call is TRBV7-9, the J call TRBJ1-2; no clear D gene. Germline V gives CDR1 SEHNR, CDR2 FQNEAQ (reference sequence). The CDR3 spans 15 residues. The V and J ends lost 1 base and 4 bases respectively, with 13 bases between them. CDR3 in amino acids: CASSLGQSPSYGYTF. The CDR3 nucleotides read TGTGCCAGCAGCTTAGGACAATCACCTTCCTATGGCTACACCTTC.

This CDR3 is CASSRQLGARGGVSYNEQFF. The CDR3 DNA is TGTGCCAGCAGCCGCCAACTGGGTGCCCGGGGGGGAGTCTCCTACAATGAGCAGTTCTTC. The chain combines TRBV3-1 (or the pseudogene TRBV3-2) with TRBJ2-1, with TRBD2 matching over 8 bases. Germline CDR1 LGHDT, CDR2 YNNKEL (reference sequence). V lost 4 bases, J lost 0 bases, and 17 bases stayed unmatched. The CDR3 length is 20 residues.

The rearrangement uses TRBV9 and TRBJ2-4; D might be TRBD2 (5 bases). The CDR3 sequence is 15 residues long. The V and J ends lost 3 bases and 0 bases respectively, with 10 bases between them. Germline CDR1 reads SGDLS; CDR2 reads YYNGEE. The CDR3 DNA is TGTGCCAGCAGCGGAGGGTTGGGAGCCAAAAACATTCAGTACTTC. This sequence encodes CASSGGLGAKNIQYF. Supplemented by reference TRBV9 and TRBJ2-4, the full variable domain reads DSGVTQTPKHLITATGQRVTLRCSPRSGDLSVYWYQQSLDQGLQFLIQYYNGEERAKGNILERFSAQQFPDLHSELNLSSLELGDSALYFCASSGGLGAKNIQYFGAGTRLSVL.

The count of this clone is one. In DNA form, the CDR3 reads TGTGCCAGCAGCTTAGGGGGCAGGGCGGCCTATGGCTACACCTTC. Translating it yields CASSLGGRAAYGYTF. V usage is TRBV7-2 and J usage is TRBJ1-2, with a weak D call TRBD1 (5 bases). The germline V and J ends were trimmed by 1 base and 4 bases, with 13 bases remaining between them. The CDR3 has 15 amino acids. The germline V gene encodes CDR1 SGHTA and CDR2 FQGNSA.

V is TRBV7-9 and J is TRBJ2-2; no firm D call. V was shortened by 2 bases and J by 4 bases, with 11 bases between the two germline ends. This CDR3 has 15 amino acids. Germline V gene data show CDR1 as SEHNR and CDR2 as FQNEAQ (reference sequence). DNA of the CDR3: TGTGCCAGCAGCTTAAGGCTAGGCGGCACCGGGGAGCTGTTTTTT. Its translation is CASSLRLGGTGELFF.

A remark on this clone: The junction and the germline gene differ at one end; a read error may be behind it. The chain joins TRBV7-7 to TRBJ2-1; 13 bases are a match to TRBD2. Germline CDR1 reads SSHAT; CDR2 reads FNYEAQ (reference sequence). CDR3 size: 16 residues. The CDR3 DNA reads TGTGCTAGCAGCACCCAACTAGCGGGGGGGAGAGGTGAGCAGTTCTTC. Translation: CASSTQLAGGRGEQFF.

The J gene is TRBJ2-6, the V gene TRBV7-3; maybe TRBD1 (6 bases). The V and J ends lost 5 bases and 1 base respectively, with 9 bases between them. The CDR3 is 15 residues long. Germline loops: CDR1 SGHTA, CDR2 FQGTGA. DNA for the CDR3: TGTGCCAGCAGCCCACAGGGATCTGGGGCCAACGTCCTGACTTTC. Protein sequence: CASSPQGSGANVLTF.

This chain links TRBV11-1 with TRBJ2-3; 10 bases line up with TRBD2. Germline loops: CDR1 SGHAT, CDR2 FQDESV (reference sequence). The CDR3 sequence is 15 residues long. V lost 5 bases to trimming and J lost 6 bases; unmatched junction nucleotides: 8. The CDR3 spells CASSPFLAGVDTQYF. CDR3 in DNA: TGTGCCAGCAGCCCTTTTCTAGCGGGGGTGGATACGCAGTATTTT.

The rearrangement links TRBV4-2 to TRBJ1-2; the D gene is possibly TRBD1 (5 bases). Germline CDR1 and CDR2: LGHNA and YNFKEQ. V was trimmed by 0 bases and J by 8 bases, leaving 16 bases between them. The CDR3 is 15 amino acids. CDR3 nucleotides: TGTGCCAGCAGCCAAGAAGATATAAGGGGAGGCGGCTACACCTTC. Translating gives CASSQEDIRGGGYTF.

The rearrangement uses TRBV19 and TRBJ2-1; 7 bases match TRBD1. CDR1 is LNHDA and CDR2 is SQIVND in the germline V gene (reference sequence). V lost 4 bases, J lost 1 base, and 4 bases stayed unmatched. The CDR3 consists of 15 residues. The CDR3 protein is CASSREQGSYNEQFF. In nucleotides, the CDR3 is TGTGCCAGTAGTAGAGAACAGGGGTCCTACAATGAGCAGTTCTTC.